The 23 T cell receptor beta chains given below trace back to one sample, sequenced in a study of identifying expanded T cells in peripheral blood. Data came from immunoSEQ multiplex PCR; TCRdb stores just in-frame clones and leaves some out. The sample has 90,000 or so clones; 75% to 90% are singletons. Sequenced: blood. The receptors here all came from a person between 18 and 75 years old in good health.

The V and J genes are TRBV20-1 and TRBJ2-7; TRBD1 might be the D (6 bases). The V gene lost 3 bases and the J gene lost 6 bases, with 9 bases spanning the gap. The CDR3 runs 11 residues. CDR1 is DFQATT and CDR2 is SNEGSKA in the germline V gene (reference sequence). The DNA for the CDR3 is TGCAGTGCTAGTACAGGGAGCGAGCAGTACTTC. Encoded protein: CSASTGSEQYF.

This chain links TRBV9 with TRBJ1-2; TRBD1 is a possible D gene (6 bases). Trimming stripped 0 bases from V and 6 bases from J, with 15 bases between. CDR1 is SGDLS, CDR2 YYNGEE, per germline. The CDR3 loop spans 15 amino acids. CDR3 DNA: TGTGCCAGCAGCGTAGAGGGGACAAGGCGGGATGGCTACACCTTC. It yields the protein CASSVEGTRRDGYTF.

V usage is TRBV7-2 and J usage is TRBJ2-5; 11 bases align to TRBD2. The CDR3 has 16 amino acids. Germline CDR1 is SGHTA and CDR2 is FQGNSA. Trimming removed 5 bases from V and 2 bases from J; junction bases left unmatched: 7. CDR3 sequence (DNA): TGTGCCAGCAGCCCCCGACGACTAGCGGGACAAGAGACCCAGTACTTC. Residues: CASSPRRLAGQETQYF.

Worth noting for this clone: In the same sample, other DNA sequences code for this CDR3. The V call is TRBV18, the J call TRBJ2-3; D remains unclear. V lost 1 base, J lost 0 bases, and 2 bases lay in between. The CDR3 extends over 13 amino acids. Germline V gene lookup returns CDR1 KGHSH and CDR2 LQKENI. Written as DNA, the CDR3 is TGTGCCAGCTCACCACTTAGCACAGATACGCAGTATTTT. The encoded protein is CASSPLSTDTQYF.

The chain couples TRBV20-1 to TRBJ2-7; D is ambiguous. The CDR3 is 11 residues long. The V end was cut by 6 bases, the J end by 2 bases, with 8 bases between. Germline CDR1 reads DFQATT; CDR2 reads SNEGSKA (reference sequence). CDR3 nucleotide sequence: TGCAGTGCAACACGGGCCTACGAGCAGTACTTC. It yields the protein CSATRAYEQYF.

The rearrangement uses TRBV15 and TRBJ1-1, with 7 bases aligning to TRBD1. This CDR3 is 12 amino acids long. CDR1 LNHNV and CDR2 YYDKDF come from the germline V gene (reference sequence). J gave up 10 bases and V 8 bases, and 10 bases lay outside the gene matches. In nucleotides, the CDR3 is TGTGCCACCTCGGGACAGATGGGGCGAGCTTTCTTT. Protein sequence: CATSGQMGRAFF.

The chain couples TRBV5-1 to TRBJ1-4; D gene uncertain. The V gene lost 5 bases and the J gene lost 1 base, with 21 bases spanning the gap. Germline CDR1 SGHRS, CDR2 YFSETQ. This CDR3 has 18 amino acids. CDR3 coding DNA: TGCGCCAGCAGGCAACAATTCACCGGTTGGGAAACTAATGAAAAACTGTTTTTT. Translated: CASRQQFTGWETNEKLFF.

The chain is built from TRBV5-5 and TRBJ2-7; 9 bases map to TRBD1. The germline V gene encodes CDR1 SGHKS and CDR2 YYEKEE (reference sequence). The CDR3 runs to 15 residues. V lost 5 bases and J lost 1; bases outside the gene matches: 7. CDR3 DNA: TGTGCCAGCAGAGGGATACAGGGGGCATCCTACGAGCAGTACTTC. Its protein product is CASRGIQGASYEQYF.

The V and J genes are TRBV9 and TRBJ2-7, with no clear D. Germline V lookup: CDR1 SGDLS, CDR2 YYNGEE. V was pared by 0 bases and J by 0 bases, with 7 bases between. This CDR3 comprises 14 residues. The CDR3, as DNA: TGTGCCAGCAGCGTAGGTAAAGGCTCCTACGAGCAGTACTTC. Amino acids: CASSVGKGSYEQYF.

The V and J genes are TRBV2 and TRBJ2-7; D not certain. The CDR3 extends over 11 amino acids. Germline loops: CDR1 SNHLY, CDR2 FYNNEI. The germline V and J ends were trimmed by 5 bases and 5 bases, with 7 bases remaining between them. The chain's CDR3 is CASSPIDEQYF. The CDR3 nucleotides are TGTGCCAGCAGTCCGATCGACGAGCAGTACTTC.

V gene TRBV29-1 combines with J gene TRBJ2-1, with D maybe TRBD1 (5 bases). Germline values: CDR1 SQVTM, CDR2 ANQGSEA. The V and J ends lost 7 bases and 9 bases respectively, with 10 bases between them. The CDR3 has 10 amino acids. DNA of the CDR3: TGCAGCGCCTGGGGCCCTGAGCAGTTCTTC. Its translation is CSAWGPEQFF.

The chain is built from TRBV2 and TRBJ2-3; a weak D match, TRBD1 (6 bases). The V gene lost 5 bases and the J gene lost 4 bases, with 16 bases spanning the gap. Germline CDR1 SNHLY, CDR2 FYNNEI. CDR3 length: 15 amino acids. CDR3 amino acids: CASSPGHKGADTQYF. The CDR3 DNA follows: TGTGCCAGCAGTCCGGGACATAAGGGGGCAGATACGCAGTATTTT.

The V gene is TRBV2, the J gene TRBJ1-1, with no clear D. This CDR3 comprises 14 residues. Per the germline V gene, CDR1 is SNHLY and CDR2 is FYNNEI. V lost 7 bases to trimming and J lost 1 base, with 13 bases between them. CDR3 bases: TGTGCCAGCATAAACGGGCCGCAGAACACTGAAGCTTTCTTT. It yields the protein CASINGPQNTEAFF. Supplemented by reference TRBV2 and TRBJ1-1, the full variable domain reads EPEVTQTPSHQVTQMGQEVILRCVPISNHLYFYWYRQILGQKVEFLVSFYNNEISEKSEIFDDQFSVERPDGSNFTLKIRSTKLEDSAMYFCASINGPQNTEAFFGQGTRLTVV.

The chain links TRBV9 to TRBJ1-5; tentative D call: TRBD1 (5 bases). The germline V gene has CDR1 SGDLS and CDR2 YYNGEE. The CDR3 runs to 14 residues. V lost 0 bases to trimming and J lost 5 bases, with 9 bases between them. The CDR3 reads CASSVGGLDQPQHF. The CDR3 nucleotides are TGTGCCAGCAGCGTAGGGGGACTCGATCAGCCCCAGCATTTT.

The V call is TRBV13, the J call TRBJ2-4; 9 bases agree with TRBD1. The V gene's germline CDR1 is PRHDT and CDR2 FYEKMQ (reference sequence). Germline trimming cut 5 bases from V and 7 bases from J; bases unmatched to any gene: 12. The CDR3 consists of 16 residues. The CDR3 nucleotides are TGTGCCAGCAGCCGTCAAGGACAGGGGTTTGTTAACATTCAGTACTTC. It codes for CASSRQGQGFVNIQYF. Combining the CDR3 with reference TRBV13 and TRBJ2-4 gives the whole variable domain AAGVIQSPRHLIKEKRETATLKCYPIPRHDTVYWYQQGPGQDPQFLISFYEKMQSDKGSIPDRFSAQQFSDYHSELNMSSLELGDSALYFCASSRQGQGFVNIQYFGAGTRLSVL.

The genes are TRBV29-1 and TRBJ2-1; 9 bases line up with TRBD2. Trimming at V came to 5 bases and at J to 5 bases, leaving 13 bases not matched to a gene. The CDR3 extends over 16 amino acids. CDR1 and CDR2 from the germline V gene are SQVTM and ANQGSEA. The CDR3 sequence is CSVLPLGGGEHNEQFF. CDR3 DNA: TGCAGCGTTCTTCCCTTAGGCGGGGGGGAACACAATGAGCAGTTCTTC.

Only a few counts were recorded for this clone. The rearrangement links TRBV6-4 to TRBJ2-1; D is perhaps TRBD2 (6 bases). The germline gives CDR1 MRHNA, CDR2 SNTAGT. V was trimmed by 0 bases and J by 0 bases, leaving 9 bases between them. The CDR3 consists of 16 residues. DNA for the CDR3: TGTGCCAGCAGTGACTCTGGCGGGGCCTCCTACAATGAGCAGTTCTTC. Translation gives CASSDSGGASYNEQFF.

The genes are TRBV15 and TRBJ1-6, with D possibly matching TRBD1 (5 bases). The CDR3 loop spans 17 amino acids. Per germline, CDR1 LNHNV and CDR2 YYDKDF (reference sequence). Between the trimmed V and J ends, which lost 1 base and 0 bases, there was a span of 10 bases. CDR3 residues: CATSRGQSSSYNSPLHF. For the CDR3, the DNA is TGTGCCACCAGCAGAGGACAGTCAAGCTCCTATAATTCACCCCTCCACTTT.

With respect to this clone: The sample has other DNA sequences that encode this CDR3 too. This sequence joins TRBV6-5 and TRBJ1-2; maybe TRBD1 (5 bases). Trimming pared 2 bases from V and 3 bases from J, leaving 7 bases between. This CDR3 is built from 13 residues. Germline CDR1 MNHEY, CDR2 SVGAGI. The CDR3 reads CASSYGADYGYTF. CDR3 sequence (DNA): TGTGCCAGCAGTTACGGGGCGGACTATGGCTACACCTTC.

This clone was seen once. V usage is TRBV6-6 and J usage is TRBJ1-3; D perhaps matches TRBD1 (5 bases). The length of the CDR3 is 15 residues. Germline assignment: CDR1 MNHNY and CDR2 SVGAGI (reference sequence). V dropped 6 bases and J dropped 0 bases, with 12 bases sitting between them. CDR3 sequence: CASRRDFSSGNTIYF. DNA for the CDR3: TGTGCCAGCAGGAGGGACTTTTCCTCTGGAAACACCATATATTTT.

The rearrangement joins TRBV5-6 to TRBJ2-7, with D perhaps TRBD1 (5 bases). The CDR3 is 16 amino acids. CDR1 is SGHDT and CDR2 is YYEEEE in the germline V gene. The V and J ends lost 0 bases and 5 bases respectively, with 18 bases between them. The CDR3 loop is CASSLGSQGLTDEQYF. CDR3 coding DNA: TGTGCCAGCAGCTTGGGATCCCAGGGCCTAACCGACGAGCAGTACTTC.

V is TRBV10-3 and J is TRBJ2-7, with 7 bases matching TRBD1. The CDR3 loop spans 12 amino acids. Germline assignment: CDR1 ENHRY and CDR2 SYGVKD. Losses at the gene ends were 10 bases for V and 4 bases for J; bases not matched to a gene: 7. The CDR3 DNA reads TGTGCCACCGAGACAGGGAAGTACGAGCAGTACTTC. Translating it yields CATETGKYEQYF.

Written as DNA, the CDR3 is TGTGCCAGTAGGATGGGGACAGGGGCAACTGAAGCTTTCTTT. This gives the protein CASRMGTGATEAFF. The chain couples TRBV19 to TRBJ1-1; 10 nucleotides align to TRBD1. After removal of 6 bases from V and 5 bases from J, the junction contained 6 bases not matched to a gene. CDR1 is LNHDA, CDR2 SQIVND, per germline (reference sequence). This CDR3 has 14 amino acids.